Below, 16 T cell receptor beta chains from the same sample are listed, as sequenced in a study of cytomegalovirus exposure and HLA in healthy donors. In the PCR, 60 Vbeta and 13 Jbeta primers were used. Sequencing was performed with immunoSEQ multiplex PCR; in TCRdb, only in-frame clones are kept and a portion is missing. The data hold about 230,000 clones, with approximately 82% observed a single time. Sequencing was done on a sample of PBMCs. Receptor source: a woman in her thirties or forties in good health and CMV-seronegative.

The rearrangement joins TRBV4-3 to TRBJ1-2, with D possibly TRBD1 on 5 matching bases. The CDR3 contains 15 residues. Germline-derived CDR1 and CDR2 are LGHNA and YSLEER. The germline V and J ends were trimmed by 4 bases and 0 bases, with 12 bases remaining between them. In DNA form, the CDR3 reads TGCGCCAGCAGCCCCACCCGACAGACTAACTATGGCTACACCTTC. Translated: CASSPTRQTNYGYTF.

This rearrangement joins TRBV5-5 to TRBJ2-3; 11 positions agree with TRBD2. The CDR3 runs 17 residues. Unmatched junction bases numbered 17, after V lost 4 bases and J lost 10 bases. In germline, CDR1 is SGHKS, CDR2 YYEKEE (reference sequence). CDR3 DNA sequence: TGTGCCAGCAGCCCGTCCGGGACTAGCGGCGGCACGAAAGCGCAGTATTTT. It translates to CASSPSGTSGGTKAQYF.

This chain connects TRBV4-1 to TRBJ1-2, with D possibly being TRBD1 (5 bases). Trimming removed 0 bases from V and 1 base from J, with 9 bases in between. From germline, CDR1 is MGHRA and CDR2 YSYEKL. The CDR3 runs 15 residues. The CDR3 region has the DNA TGCGCCAGCAGCCAAGATTCGGACATTAACTATGGCTACACCTTC. This gives the protein CASSQDSDINYGYTF.

The gene calls are TRBV14 and TRBJ2-3; 8 positions match TRBD2. Losses at the gene ends were 5 bases for V and 6 bases for J; bases not matched to a gene: 10. In germline, CDR1 is SGHDN, CDR2 FVKESK. The CDR3 has 15 residues. This chain's CDR3 is CASSIRGGVLDTQYF. The CDR3 DNA sequence: TGTGCCAGCAGCATACGGGGGGGTGTATTGGATACGCAGTATTTT.

This clone was observed a single time. V is TRBV19 and J is TRBJ2-5, with TRBD1 matching over 9 bases. Germline loops: CDR1 LNHDA, CDR2 SQIVND (reference sequence). The CDR3 contains 16 residues. The V and J ends lost 6 bases and 5 bases, in that order; junction bases with no gene match: 13. CDR3 loop: CASSPGTGGNYETQYF. The CDR3 DNA is TGTGCCAGTAGCCCAGGAACAGGGGGCAATTACGAGACCCAGTACTTC.

The gene calls are TRBV6-6 and TRBJ1-1; 8 bases match TRBD1. Germline CDR1 is MNHNY and CDR2 is SVGAGI (reference sequence). The V segment lost 2 bases and the J segment 13 bases; nucleotides outside the gene matches: 9. This CDR3 spans 13 amino acids. The CDR3 nucleotides read TGTGCCAGCAGTTACAGTCAGGGGGCGCTCGATTTCTTT. Its translation is CASSYSQGALDFF.

The chain joins TRBV11-3 to TRBJ2-2, with no clear D. The CDR3 totals 14 residues. Trimming took 5 bases from V and 6 from J, leaving 13 bases between them. The V gene's germline CDR1 is SGHNT and CDR2 YENEEA. For the CDR3, the DNA is TGTGCCAGCAGCCCCCGAGTAGCACCCGGGGAGCTGTTTTTT. It encodes CASSPRVAPGELFF.

This clone was found a few times. J is TRBJ2-7 and V is TRBV4-3; unclear D gene. This CDR3 is built from 14 residues. Germline assignment: CDR1 LGHNA and CDR2 YSLEER. Trimming shortened V by 1 base and J by 5 bases, and 12 bases separated the two germline ends. The CDR3 reads CASSQVGRFHEQYF. CDR3 coding DNA: TGCGCCAGCAGCCAAGTAGGCAGGTTCCACGAGCAGTACTTC.

This CDR3 reads CASSSYTRSGANVLTF. The CDR3 DNA is TGTGCCAGTAGTTCTTACACCCGCTCTGGGGCCAACGTCCTGACTTTC. V is TRBV19 and J is TRBJ2-6; the D is unclear. Germline V lookup: CDR1 LNHDA, CDR2 SQIVND (reference sequence). V lost 5 bases, J lost 0 bases, and 11 bases lay in between. CDR3 length equals 16 residues.

The chain is built from TRBV5-1 and TRBJ2-3; 8 bases align to TRBD2. Germline values: CDR1 SGHRS, CDR2 YFSETQ. The CDR3 is 14 amino acids. V lost 6 bases and J lost 6; bases outside the gene matches: 9. This chain's CDR3 is CASTATSASDTQYF. The CDR3 nucleotides are TGCGCCAGCACCGCGACTAGCGCGAGCGATACGCAGTATTTT.

V and J are TRBV10-3 and TRBJ1-4; the D is unclear. V dropped 0 bases and J dropped 4 bases, with 6 bases sitting between them. Germline CDR1 and CDR2: ENHRY and SYGVKD. The CDR3 consists of 14 residues. As DNA, the CDR3 is TGTGCCATCAGTGAGTCGGAGGGTAATGAAAAACTGTTTTTT. Translation: CAISESEGNEKLFF.

This sequence joins TRBV4-2 and TRBJ1-1; the D gene is possibly TRBD1 (5 bases). Germline CDR1 and CDR2: LGHNA and YNFKEQ. Trimming stripped 4 bases from V and 1 base from J, with 13 bases between. The CDR3 totals 15 residues. CDR3 in amino acids: CASSPRTIQNTEAFF. The CDR3 DNA reads as TGTGCCAGCAGCCCTAGGACAATCCAGAACACTGAAGCTTTCTTT.

This clone occurred a few times. The rearrangement joins TRBV5-4 to TRBJ1-4; D ambiguous. The CDR3 is 15 amino acids. The germline CDR1 and CDR2 sequences are SGHNT and YYREEE (reference sequence). V lost 0 bases and J lost 7, with 13 bases in between. CDR3 region: CASSLDPGWSEKLFF. The CDR3 DNA follows: TGTGCCAGCAGCTTGGATCCGGGGTGGAGTGAAAAACTGTTTTTT.

The V call is TRBV30, the J call TRBJ1-4, with TRBD1 as a possible D gene (6 bases). Per the germline V gene, CDR1 is GTSNPN and CDR2 is SVGIG (reference sequence). The CDR3 has 13 residues. With 3 bases removed from V and 6 bases from J, the gap between germline ends came to 11 bases. The CDR3 is CAWRDRYYEKLFF. CDR3 DNA sequence: TGTGCCTGGAGGGACAGATACTATGAAAAACTGTTTTTT.

The CDR3 DNA is TGCGCCAGCAGCCAAGATACGGGACAGGGATCCTACGAGCAGTACTTC. As protein: CASSQDTGQGSYEQYF. The V call is TRBV4-3, the J call TRBJ2-7; 9 bases are a match to TRBD1. The length of the CDR3 is 16 residues. Trimming at V came to 0 bases and at J to 1 base, leaving 4 bases not matched to a gene. CDR1 and CDR2 from the germline V gene are LGHNA and YSLEER.

On this clone: Germline is not matched at one junction end, which may reflect a read error. V and J are TRBV29-1 and TRBJ1-2; a possible D gene is TRBD1 (6 bases). From germline, CDR1 is SQVTM and CDR2 ANQGSEA. The CDR3 sequence is 13 residues long. DNA for the CDR3: TGCAGCGTTACCCCGACAGGAGAGTATGGCTACCCCTTC. Translation: CSVTPTGEYGYPF.